Shown below are 25 T cell receptor beta chains from a single sample sequenced in a study of T-cell memory formation after mild COVID-19. Via MiXCR, TCRdb re-called the 5' RACE reads, giving one row per CDR3 protein. The sample records under 250,000 distinct CDR3 sequences, 15% being singletons. Sequencing was carried out using PBMCs or a T cell subset sorted from them (not recorded which). These receptors originate from an adult woman who had mild COVID-19 (a few samples of this study predate the infection). Cell type and time point are not known.

This clonotype was seen more than once but under ten times. The chain carries TRBV6-6 and TRBJ2-1, with D perhaps matching TRBD2 (6 bases). Germline V gives CDR1 MNHNY, CDR2 SVGAGI (reference sequence). The V end was cut by 7 bases, the J end by 2 bases, with 15 bases between. There are 15 residues in the CDR3. The CDR3: CASKKRVDAYNEQFF. DNA of the CDR3: TGTGCCAGCAAAAAGCGGGTGGACGCCTACAATGAGCAGTTCTTC.

This clonotype was counted a few times. CDR3: CASSAGTGLTGELFF. CDR3 nucleotides: TGTGCCAGCAGCGCCGGGACAGGGTTGACCGGGGAGCTGTTTTTT. This chain uses TRBV5-5 with TRBJ2-2; the match to TRBD1 covers 9 bases. This CDR3 is built from 15 residues. After removal of 4 bases from V and 5 bases from J, the junction contained 6 bases not matched to a gene. Germline CDR1 reads SGHKS; CDR2 reads YYEKEE (reference sequence).

The CDR3 nucleotides are TGCAGCGTTGAACTGCATGGTAAGAACACTGAAGCTTTCTTT. Its protein is CSVELHGKNTEAFF. This rearrangement joins TRBV29-1 to TRBJ1-1; no clear D. Germline CDR1 SQVTM, CDR2 ANQGSEA. V was clipped by 2 bases and J by 1 base, with 11 bases between them. The CDR3 runs to 14 residues.

This clonotype has more than one count but fewer than ten. J is TRBJ2-3 and V is TRBV5-1, with TRBD2 matching over 9 bases. The V gene end was trimmed by 0 bases and the J gene end by 4 bases; junction bases not matched to a gene: 6. The CDR3 spans 16 residues. Germline CDR1 and CDR2: SGHRS and YFSETQ. The CDR3, as DNA: TGCGCCAGCAGCTTGGGGGCGGGAGGGCCCTCAGATACGCAGTATTTT. It is translated as CASSLGAGGPSDTQYF.

V is TRBV12-3 or TRBV12-4 and J is TRBJ2-3; the match to TRBD2 covers 10 bases. Trimming took 2 bases from V and 5 from J; bases not matched to a gene: 4. CDR3 length equals 15 residues. CDR3: CASSLYSGGLDTQYF. Written as DNA, the CDR3 is TGTGCCAGCAGTTTATATAGCGGGGGGTTAGATACGCAGTATTTT.

The chain links TRBV5-1 to TRBJ2-5; weak D call: TRBD2 (7 bases). CDR3 size: 16 residues. Trimming pared 0 bases from V and 5 bases from J, leaving 17 bases between. Germline V gene sequence: CDR1 SGHRS, CDR2 YFSETQ. The CDR3 DNA is TGCGCCAGCAGCTTGGCGGCGGGGGCCCGGAGGGAGACCCAGTACTTC. It codes for CASSLAAGARRETQYF. Full variable domain (outside the CDR3, taken from reference TRBV5-1 and TRBJ2-5): KAGVTQTPRYLIKTRGQQVTLSCSPISGHRSVSWYQQTPGQGLQFLFEYFSETQRNKGNFPGRFSGRQFSNSRSEMNVSTLELGDSALYLCASSLAAGARRETQYFGPGTRLLVL.

This chain uses TRBV21-1 with TRBJ2-7; the table's D gene call, TRBD1, was not cross checked with the DNA. TRBV21-1 is annotated as a pseudogene. The CDR3 consists of 13 residues. The CDR3 region is CASKGDRDYEQYF. In DNA, the CDR3 is TGTGCCAGCAAAGGGGACAGGGACTACGAGCAGTACTTC.

This clonotype has more than one count but fewer than ten. The V and J genes are TRBV12-3 or TRBV12-4 and TRBJ2-3; tentatively, D is TRBD2 (5 bases). The V and J ends lost 4 bases and 4 bases respectively, with 9 bases between them. The CDR3 is made up of 13 amino acids. This chain's CDR3 is CASSSRVADTQYF. In nucleotides, the CDR3 is TGTGCCAGCAGTTCGCGGGTTGCAGATACGCAGTATTTT.

The chain combines TRBV4-3 with TRBJ1-4; TRBD1 might be the D (5 bases). Per the germline V gene, CDR1 is LGHNA and CDR2 is YSLEER. This CDR3 contains 16 residues. Trimming cost V 0 bases and J 8 bases, with 16 bases left between them. The CDR3 DNA is TGCGCCAGCAGCCAAGATGTGGGCAGAAGGGACGAAAAACTGTTTTTT. It is translated as CASSQDVGRRDEKLFF.

The chain has TRBV4-1 and TRBJ1-6; D may be TRBD1 (6 bases). The CDR3 consists of 15 residues. The V gene's germline CDR1 is MGHRA and CDR2 YSYEKL. V was shortened by 3 bases and J by 4 bases, with 10 bases between the two germline ends. CDR3 sequence reads: CASSQRQEYNSPLHF. In DNA form, the CDR3 reads TGCGCCAGCAGCCAGAGACAGGAGTATAATTCACCCCTCCACTTT.

This clonotype was observed a handful of times. The chain couples TRBV7-2 to TRBJ2-5, with 11 bases fitting TRBD2. This CDR3 contains 15 residues. CDR1 and CDR2 (germline): SGHTA, FQGNSA. Unmatched junction bases numbered 4, after V lost 3 bases and J lost 4 bases. CDR3 in amino acids: CASSFSGGGGETQYF. The CDR3 nucleotides are TGTGCCAGCAGCTTTAGCGGGGGGGGCGGAGAGACCCAGTACTTC.

The V gene is TRBV5-6, the J gene TRBJ2-1; a weak D match, TRBD2 (5 bases). The CDR3 extends over 15 amino acids. Trimming stripped 4 bases from V and 0 bases from J, with 11 bases between. Germline V lookup: CDR1 SGHDT, CDR2 YYEEEE. The DNA for the CDR3 is TGTGCCAGCAGCCCGGAGGCTAACTCCTACAATGAGCAGTTCTTC. It specifies CASSPEANSYNEQFF.

This clonotype was recorded many times. The chain recombines TRBV7-3 with TRBJ2-1; D is possibly TRBD2 (7 bases). The CDR3 extends over 15 amino acids. The germline V gene has CDR1 SGHTA and CDR2 FQGTGA. Trimming shortened V by 5 bases and J by 7 bases, and 18 bases separated the two germline ends. The CDR3 here is CASSPRGGRWNEQFF. The CDR3, as DNA: TGTGCCAGCAGCCCAAGGGGGGGGAGGTGGAATGAGCAGTTCTTC.

V gene TRBV10-3 combines with J gene TRBJ1-5, with unresolved D. CDR3 length: 16 residues. The germline V gene has CDR1 ENHRY and CDR2 SYGVKD. V gave up 4 bases and J gave up 0 bases, with 13 bases separating them. The CDR3 DNA is TGTGCCATCAGTGCTTTCCCGAAGAATAGCAATCAGCCCCAGCATTTT. It specifies CAISAFPKNSNQPQHF.

J is TRBJ2-3 and V is TRBV19; D may match TRBD1 or TRBD2 (5 bases each). This CDR3 region has 16 residues. V lost 5 bases and J 0 bases, leaving 15 bases between the germline ends. From germline, CDR1 is LNHDA and CDR2 SQIVND (reference sequence). CDR3 in amino acids: CASSPGPRKSTDTQYF. CDR3 nucleotide sequence: TGTGCCAGTAGTCCGGGACCCCGGAAAAGCACAGATACGCAGTATTTT.

The chain has TRBV3-1 and TRBJ2-1; D is ambiguous. Germline V gives CDR1 LGHDT, CDR2 YNNKEL (reference sequence). The germline V and J ends were trimmed by 4 bases and 9 bases, with 10 bases remaining between them. The CDR3 has 12 residues. The CDR3 sequence: CASSPSNGEQFF. The DNA for the CDR3 is TGTGCCAGCAGCCCAAGTAACGGTGAGCAGTTCTTC.

This clonotype has more than one count but fewer than ten. The rearrangement uses TRBV9 and TRBJ1-2, with D possibly being TRBD1 (5 bases). Per germline, CDR1 SGDLS and CDR2 YYNGEE. The CDR3 has 14 amino acids. Trimming left V 0 bases short and J 4 bases short, with 10 bases between. The DNA of the CDR3 is TGTGCCAGCAGCGTAGGGGGCGTAGGCTATGGCTACACCTTC. Encoded protein: CASSVGGVGYGYTF.

This clonotype has a handful of counts. The rearrangement joins TRBV18 to TRBJ1-3; weak D call: TRBD1 (6 bases). V lost 8 bases, J lost 0 bases, and 8 bases lay in between. Per the germline V gene, CDR1 is KGHSH and CDR2 is LQKENI. The CDR3 runs to 13 residues. CDR3 DNA: TGTGCCAGCCGGGACACCTCTGGAAACACCATATATTTT. This gives the protein CASRDTSGNTIYF.

The J gene is TRBJ1-2, the V gene TRBV6-5; 7 positions match TRBD1. Losses at the gene ends were 6 bases for V and 2 bases for J; bases not matched to a gene: 12. The CDR3 totals 16 residues. Germline loops: CDR1 MNHEY, CDR2 SVGAGI. The CDR3 reads CASSEEGAAWNYGYTF. CDR3 in DNA: TGTGCCAGCAGCGAGGAGGGGGCGGCTTGGAACTATGGCTACACCTTC.

V usage is TRBV9 and J usage is TRBJ2-3; 9 bases are a match to TRBD2. The CDR3 is made up of 15 amino acids. Per germline, CDR1 SGDLS and CDR2 YYNGEE. Trimming took 10 bases from V and 3 from J; bases not matched to a gene: 12. The CDR3 sequence: CASALAGEVTDTQYF. Written as DNA, the CDR3 is TGTGCCTCCGCCTTAGCGGGAGAGGTAACAGATACGCAGTATTTT. Drawing the rest from reference TRBV9 and TRBJ2-3, the complete variable domain is DSGVTQTPKHLITATGQRVTLRCSPRSGDLSVYWYQQSLDQGLQFLIQYYNGEERAKGNILERFSAQQFPDLHSELNLSSLELGDSALYFCASALAGEVTDTQYFGPGTRLTVL.

This clonotype appeared a few times. V usage is TRBV19 and J usage is TRBJ1-3, with D uncertain. V was cut by 2 bases and J by 0 bases, with 8 bases left in between. Germline CDR1 LNHDA, CDR2 SQIVND (reference sequence). The CDR3 spans 15 residues. The CDR3 coding sequence is TGTGCCAGTAGTATATATGCGGACTCTGGAAACACCATATATTTT. This gives the protein CASSIYADSGNTIYF.

The V call is TRBV6-2 or TRBV6-3, the J call TRBJ2-1; 12 bases fit TRBD2. This CDR3 contains 15 residues. Per germline, CDR1 MNHEY and CDR2 SVGEGT. The J segment lost 5 bases and the V segment lost 6 bases, leaving 5 bases of the junction unmatched. This CDR3 is CASRPGLAGNNEQFF. CDR3 DNA sequence: TGTGCCAGCAGGCCCGGACTAGCGGGAAACAATGAGCAGTTCTTC.

The chain has TRBV4-1 and TRBJ2-4; maybe TRBD1 (5 bases). This CDR3 is built from 15 residues. V shed 1 base and J shed 5 bases, with 12 bases lying between them. CDR1 and CDR2 (germline): MGHRA, YSYEKL. The CDR3 nucleotides read TGCGCCAGCAGCCAAGGGTCTCTCAGGGAAAACATTCAGTACTTC. Translated: CASSQGSLRENIQYF.

This clonotype was picked up a small number of times. CDR3 sequence: CASSVDRDSYEQYF. In nucleotides, the CDR3 is TGTGCCAGCAGCGTGGACAGGGATTCCTACGAGCAGTACTTC. J is TRBJ2-7 and V is TRBV9, with 8 bases matching TRBD1. Germline V lookup: CDR1 SGDLS, CDR2 YYNGEE. The CDR3 loop spans 14 amino acids. Trimming took 2 bases from V and 1 from J; bases not matched to a gene: 2.

The V call is TRBV29-1, the J call TRBJ2-7; 12 bases are shared with TRBD1. Germline CDR1 is SQVTM and CDR2 is ANQGSEA. The J segment lost 5 bases and the V segment lost 1 base, leaving 3 bases of the junction unmatched. This CDR3 is built from 14 residues. The CDR3 nucleotides are TGCAGCGTTGAAGGGGACAGGGGGCGTCACGAGCAGTACTTC. It codes for CSVEGDRGRHEQYF.